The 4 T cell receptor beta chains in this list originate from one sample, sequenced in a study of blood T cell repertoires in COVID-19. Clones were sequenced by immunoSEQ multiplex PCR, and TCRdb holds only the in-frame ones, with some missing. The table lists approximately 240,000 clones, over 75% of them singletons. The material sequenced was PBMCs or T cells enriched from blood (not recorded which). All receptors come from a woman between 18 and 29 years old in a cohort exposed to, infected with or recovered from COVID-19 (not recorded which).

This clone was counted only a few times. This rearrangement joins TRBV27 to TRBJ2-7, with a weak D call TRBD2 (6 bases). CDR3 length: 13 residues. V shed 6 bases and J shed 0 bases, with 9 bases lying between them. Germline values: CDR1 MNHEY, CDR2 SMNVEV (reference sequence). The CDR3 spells CASRGGSSYEQYF. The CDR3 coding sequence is TGTGCCAGCAGAGGAGGGAGCTCCTACGAGCAGTACTTC.

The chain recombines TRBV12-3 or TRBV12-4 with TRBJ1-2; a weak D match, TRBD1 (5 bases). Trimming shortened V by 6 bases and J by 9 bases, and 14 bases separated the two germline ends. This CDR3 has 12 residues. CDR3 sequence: CASRHRWESYTF. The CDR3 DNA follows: TGTGCCAGCAGGCACAGGTGGGAAAGCTACACCTTC.

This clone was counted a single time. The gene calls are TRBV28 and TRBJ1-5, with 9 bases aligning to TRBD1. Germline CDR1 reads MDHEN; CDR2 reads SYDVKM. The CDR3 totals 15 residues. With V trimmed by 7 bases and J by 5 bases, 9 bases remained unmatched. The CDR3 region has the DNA TGTGCCAGCATTACTCCGGGACAGGGCGATCAGCCCCAGCATTTT. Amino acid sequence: CASITPGQGDQPQHF.

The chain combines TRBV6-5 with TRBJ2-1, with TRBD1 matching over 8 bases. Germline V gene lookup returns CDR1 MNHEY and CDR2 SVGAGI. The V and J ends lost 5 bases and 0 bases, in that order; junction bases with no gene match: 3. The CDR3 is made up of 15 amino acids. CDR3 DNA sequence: TGTGCCAGCAGTCTCACAGGGGGCTCCTACAATGAGCAGTTCTTC. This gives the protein CASSLTGGSYNEQFF.